One sample yielded the 24 T cell receptor beta chains listed below, sequenced in a study of molecular identifiers for immune sequencing clone quantification. TCRdb reanalysed the PCR reads using MiXCR and keeps one entry per CDR3 protein. The profile shows roughly 90,000 distinct CDR3 sequences, 25% of them singletons. Sequenced input: naive CD8+ T cells from blood, with Jurkat cell RNA spiked in. The subset here: FACS-sorted CD8+CD4-CCR7+CD45RA+ naive T cells. The receptor source for this set is a human donor in good health. Some libraries in this study had Jurkat cell RNA spiked in.

This clonotype was detected only a few times. The chain recombines TRBV2 with TRBJ1-5; D remains ambiguous. The CDR3 is 15 amino acids. Germline CDR1 is SNHLY and CDR2 is FYNNEI. The ends were cut back, 8 bases at V and 0 bases at J, with 14 bases in the middle. CDR3 sequence (DNA): TGTGCCAGCGGGAATATGGCCTATAGCAATCAGCCCCAGCATTTT. This codes for CASGNMAYSNQPQHF.

This clonotype has ten or more counts. The chain has TRBV7-2 and TRBJ2-3; D is uncertain. The CDR3 sequence is 13 residues long. Germline V lookup: CDR1 SGHTA, CDR2 FQGNSA. V lost 4 bases and J 2 bases, leaving 7 bases between the germline ends. The CDR3 sequence: CASSSVLTDTQYF. CDR3 nucleotide sequence: TGTGCCAGCAGCTCGGTGCTCACAGATACGCAGTATTTT. Supplemented by reference TRBV7-2 and TRBJ2-3, the full variable domain reads GAGVSQSPSNKVTEKGKDVELRCDPISGHTALYWYRQSLGQGLEFLIYFQGNSAPDKSGLPSDRFSAERTGGSVSTLTIQRTQQEDSAVYLCASSSVLTDTQYFGPGTRLTVL.

This clonotype was picked up many times. The chain joins TRBV4-3 to TRBJ2-7; tentative D call: TRBD2 (5 bases). From germline, CDR1 is LGHNA and CDR2 YSLEER. This CDR3 has 14 residues. Between the trimmed V and J ends, which lost 1 base and 0 bases, there was a span of 7 bases. Here the CDR3 reads CASSQVTSSYEQYF. The DNA for the CDR3 is TGCGCCAGCAGCCAAGTAACTAGCTCCTACGAGCAGTACTTC.

Notes on this clonotype: Since a much larger clone is just one base distant, this may be a read error. V usage is TRBV12-3 or TRBV12-4 and J usage is TRBJ2-1; D assignment may be TRBD1 or TRBD2 (5 bases each). Trimming left V 5 bases short and J 8 bases short, with 13 bases between. The CDR3 has 13 amino acids. The CDR3 bases are TGTGCCAGCAGTACGGGACCAGTCCATGAGCAGTTCTTC. This encodes CASSTGPVHEQFF.

This clonotype was recorded many times. The chain is built from TRBV4-2 and TRBJ1-5; 7 bases match TRBD1. Per germline, CDR1 LGHNA and CDR2 YNFKEQ. V lost 0 bases and J lost 7; bases outside the gene matches: 6. The CDR3 runs to 15 residues. CDR3 coding DNA: TGTGCCAGCAGCCAAGATAAGGGGGCTGGGCAGCCCCAGCATTTT. The encoded protein is CASSQDKGAGQPQHF.

This clonotype was observed once. Just one base apart from a much larger clone, this may be a read error. The genes are TRBV20-1 and TRBJ1-6; possible D gene TRBD1, 6 bases. The CDR3 runs to 14 residues. CDR1 DFQATT and CDR2 SNEGSKA come from the germline V gene (reference sequence). The CDR3 reads CSARGTVENSPLRF. The CDR3 DNA follows: TGCAGTGCTAGAGGGACAGTCGAAAATTCACCCCTCCGCTTT.

To note about this clonotype: A much larger clonotype is one base distant, so this may be a read error. The CDR3 spells CASNTIREGRDTQYF. Written as DNA, the CDR3 is TGTGCCAGCAATACAATACGGGAGGGCCGCGATACGCAGTATTTT. The chain employs TRBV12-3 or TRBV12-4 and TRBJ2-3; the match to TRBD2 covers 8 bases. V trimming: 7 bases; J trimming: 6 bases; junction bases outside the gene matches: 12. This CDR3 has 15 residues.

The chain is built from TRBV3-1 and TRBJ2-7; TRBD2 matches at 9 bases. With V trimmed by 4 bases and J by 3 bases, 10 bases remained unmatched. The CDR3 is 16 residues long. Germline-derived CDR1 and CDR2 are LGHDT and YNNKEL (reference sequence). The CDR3: CASSPLIAGADYEQYF. The DNA for the CDR3 is TGTGCCAGCAGCCCGCTAATAGCGGGGGCGGACTACGAGCAGTACTTC.

V usage is TRBV4-2 and J usage is TRBJ2-7, with 14 bases lining up with TRBD2. J gave up 5 bases and V 4 bases, and 7 bases lay outside the gene matches. This CDR3 contains 16 residues. Germline values: CDR1 LGHNA, CDR2 YNFKEQ. DNA of the CDR3: TGTGCCAGCAGCCGAGGGACTAGCGGGAGTAAAGACGAGCAGTACTTC. It encodes CASSRGTSGSKDEQYF.

At least ten counts were recorded for this clonotype. CDR3 nucleotides: TGTGCCAGCAGCTCGGGACAGGGGGAAGAGACCCAGTACTTC. Its translation is CASSSGQGEETQYF. The chain has TRBV7-9 and TRBJ2-5; TRBD1 matches 11 bases. Germline CDR1 SEHNR, CDR2 FQNEAQ (reference sequence). Trimming at V came to 4 bases and at J to 3 bases, leaving 1 base not matched to a gene. The CDR3 loop spans 14 amino acids.

This clonotype was detected a few times. This chain links TRBV11-2 with TRBJ1-1; D gene unclear. The length of the CDR3 is 15 residues. CDR1 and CDR2 from the germline V gene are SGHAT and FQNNGV. The germline V and J ends were trimmed by 1 base and 7 bases, with 16 bases remaining between them. Written as DNA, the CDR3 is TGTGCCAGCAGCTTAGTTTCCGGGGTAGAGGATGAAGCTTTCTTT. Amino acid sequence: CASSLVSGVEDEAFF.

This clonotype occurred many times. The rearrangement joins TRBV28 to TRBJ2-7; 9 nucleotides match TRBD2. The CDR3 totals 14 residues. With V trimmed by 6 bases and J by 3 bases, 6 bases remained unmatched. The germline V gene has CDR1 MDHEN and CDR2 SYDVKM. The CDR3 region has the DNA TGTGCCAGCAGCCAGCGGGAGGCGGGCTACGAGCAGTACTTC. Translating it yields CASSQREAGYEQYF.

A word on this clonotype: A much bigger clone sits one base away, suggesting this may be a read error. CDR3 residues: CASSQDTHLTDTHYF. DNA for the CDR3: TGCGCCAGCAGCCAAGATACCCATCTCACAGATACGCACTATTTT. The chain carries TRBV4-3 and TRBJ2-3; D not resolved. Germline values: CDR1 LGHNA, CDR2 YSLEER. The CDR3 consists of 15 residues.

This clonotype was counted at least ten times. CDR3 bases: TGTGCCAGCAGCTTGGGTACCCTCTCCTACGAGCAGTACTTC. Translated, it gives CASSLGTLSYEQYF. J is TRBJ2-7 and V is TRBV5-4; D not certain. V was cut by 0 bases and J by 0 bases, with 7 bases left in between. CDR1 SGHNT and CDR2 YYREEE come from the germline V gene (reference sequence). There are 14 residues in the CDR3. Using reference TRBV5-4 and TRBJ2-7 for the parts outside the CDR3, the full variable domain is ETGVTQSPTHLIKTRGQQVTLRCSSQSGHNTVSWYQQALGQGPQFIFQYYREEENGRGNFPPRFSGLQFPNYSSELNVNALELDDSALYLCASSLGTLSYEQYFGPGTRLTVT.

This clonotype appeared many times. The CDR3 region is CASSYGQGYTEAFF. Here the CDR3 DNA reads TGTGCCAGCAGTTACGGGCAGGGGTACACTGAAGCTTTCTTT. The chain recombines TRBV6-2 or TRBV6-3 with TRBJ1-1, with a weak D call TRBD1 (6 bases). The CDR3 has 14 amino acids. V dropped 2 bases and J dropped 3 bases, with 10 bases sitting between them. Germline lookup yields CDR1 MNHEY and CDR2 SVGEGT.

Remarks on this clonotype: This sequence may be a read error, since a much larger clone differs from it by one base. V and J are TRBV9 and TRBJ2-3; D might be TRBD1 (5 bases). Looked up from germline, CDR1 is SGDLS and CDR2 is YYNGEE. This CDR3 has 17 amino acids. Trimming stripped 7 bases from V and 2 bases from J, with 23 bases between. The CDR3 loop is CASGAPSTDTYTDTQYF. The CDR3 coding sequence is TGTGCCAGCGGCGCACCATCGACAGACACCTACACAGATACGCAGTATTTT. Looking up the rest from reference TRBV9 and TRBJ2-3 gives the full variable domain: DSGVTQTPKHLITATGQRVTLRCSPRSGDLSVYWYQQSLDQGLQFLIQYYNGEERAKGNILERFSAQQFPDLHSELNLSSLELGDSALYFCASGAPSTDTYTDTQYFGPGTRLTVL.

In its sample, this clonotype was seen many times. CDR3 DNA sequence: TGTGCCAGTCGCGGACATGACAGGTTGGGGAATGAGCAGTTCTTC. Translated: CASRGHDRLGNEQFF. The J gene is TRBJ2-1, the V gene TRBV19; D might be TRBD1 (6 bases). Germline V gene sequence: CDR1 LNHDA, CDR2 SQIVND (reference sequence). The V gene lost 8 bases and the J gene lost 7 bases, with 21 bases spanning the gap. CDR3 size: 15 residues.

In the case of this clonotype: This clone may be a read error of a much larger clone one base away. J is TRBJ2-2 and V is TRBV28; either TRBD1 or TRBD2 may supply D (5 bases each). Trimming pared 7 bases from V and 1 base from J, leaving 16 bases between. Germline V lookup: CDR1 MDHEN, CDR2 SYDVKM. The CDR3 runs to 16 residues. DNA for the CDR3: TGTGCCAGCATCTCATCCCGGGGACGGAACACCGGGGAGCTGTTTTTT. Its translation is CASISSRGRNTGELFF. The full variable domain, its missing parts supplied by reference TRBV28 and TRBJ2-2, is DVKVTQSSRYLVKRTGEKVFLECVQDMDHENMFWYRQDPGLGLRLIYFSYDVKMKEKGDIPEGYSVSREKKERFSLILESASTNQTSMYLCASISSRGRNTGELFFGEGSRLTVL.

V and J are TRBV5-6 and TRBJ2-4, with D perhaps given as TRBD1 or TRBD2 (6 bases each). CDR1 and CDR2 from the germline V gene are SGHDT and YYEEEE. Trimming removed 3 bases at V and 0 bases at J, with 10 bases between. The CDR3 length is 15 residues. CDR3 in DNA: TGTGCCAGCAGCTCGGGGGCGTCAGCCAAAAACATTCAGTACTTC. Translating gives CASSSGASAKNIQYF.

This clonotype was seen repeatedly, ten times or more. The gene calls are TRBV2 and TRBJ2-7; D may be TRBD1 or TRBD2 (5 bases each). The V gene's germline CDR1 is SNHLY and CDR2 FYNNEI. The CDR3 is made up of 17 amino acids. V dropped 7 bases and J dropped 4 bases, with 26 bases sitting between them. The CDR3 nucleotides read TGTGCCAGCACCGCCTCCTTTGCCGGGACCAGAGGTTACGAGCAGTACTTC. This encodes CASTASFAGTRGYEQYF.

A word on this clonotype: This clone may be a read error of a much larger clone one base away. CDR3 sequence reads: CASSDGPAEYCEQYF. The CDR3 nucleotides read TGTGCCAGCAGCGACGGCCCTGCTGAATACTGCGAGCAGTACTTC. This chain links TRBV7-9 with TRBJ2-7; D call uncertain. The CDR3 loop spans 15 amino acids. Germline values: CDR1 SEHNR, CDR2 FQNEAQ (reference sequence). Trimming removed 5 bases at V and 6 bases at J, with 20 bases between.

This clonotype was observed a handful of times. This rearrangement joins TRBV5-8 to TRBJ1-1, with D tentatively TRBD1 (6 bases). V was trimmed by 4 bases and J by 4 bases, leaving 20 bases between them. The CDR3 totals 16 residues. From germline, CDR1 is SGHTS and CDR2 YDEGEE. CDR3 sequence: CASSPGTNTPPTEAFF. The CDR3 DNA sequence: TGTGCCAGCAGCCCCGGGACAAACACCCCCCCCACTGAAGCTTTCTTT.

A few counts support this clonotype. Because the CDR3 is missing its conserved closing phenylalanine or tryptophan, this is likely a read error. The chain employs TRBV6-2 or TRBV6-3 and TRBJ2-7; the D is unclear. V lost 1 base, J lost 2 bases, and 9 bases lay in between. The V gene's germline CDR1 is MNHEY and CDR2 SVGEGT. The CDR3 totals 14 residues. DNA for the CDR3: TGTGCCAGCAGTTACTTGGCAGAGACCTACGAGCAGTACTCC. Protein product: CASSYLAETYEQYS.

With regard to this clonotype: A much bigger clone sits one base away, suggesting this may be a read error. This rearrangement joins TRBV20-1 to TRBJ2-2, with D hard to call. The CDR3 is 15 amino acids. V was cut by 4 bases and J by 1 base, with 13 bases left in between. Per germline, CDR1 DFQATT and CDR2 SNEGSKA (reference sequence). The CDR3 DNA is TGCAGTGCTAAAGAAACGGGTCGGAACACCGGGGAGCTGTTTTTT. Residues: CSAKETGRNTGELFF.